One and the same sample provided the 20 T cell receptor beta chains below, sequenced in a study of CD4 and CD8 cells across lung adenocarcinoma regions. TCRdb re-called the PCR reads through MiXCR, storing one row per CDR3 protein. The top ten hold 18% of the sample, which has about 3,300 distinct CDR3 sequences, about 64% seen once. The sequencing sample was made of CD4+ T cells from the margin of a lung tumor. These receptor sequences come from a female donor with lung adenocarcinoma. The CD4 and CD8 labels of this study may be unreliable.

The rearrangement joins TRBV11-1 to TRBJ2-1; 15 bases map to TRBD2. CDR1 and CDR2 from the germline V gene are SGHAT and FQDESV (reference sequence). The CDR3 extends over 17 amino acids. Losses at the gene ends were 3 bases for V and 5 bases for J; bases not matched to a gene: 5. In DNA, the CDR3 is TGTGCCAGCAGCTTTCCGGGACTAGCGGGGGGTCACAATGAGCAGTTCTTC. Amino acid sequence: CASSFPGLAGGHNEQFF.

The chain joins TRBV6-8 to TRBJ2-1; D gene ambiguous. CDR1 is MNHGY and CDR2 is SAAAGT in the germline V gene. The CDR3 totals 11 residues. Trimming removed 8 bases from V and 7 bases from J, with 9 bases in between. The CDR3 nucleotides read TGTGCCAGCGGATGGGGTAATGAGCAGTTCTTC. Translated: CASGWGNEQFF.

The CDR3 region is CASSLTGRNYNEQFF. The CDR3 DNA reads as TGCGCCAGCAGCTTGACAGGACGAAACTACAATGAGCAGTTCTTC. The V call is TRBV4-1, the J call TRBJ2-1; TRBD1 is a possible D gene (6 bases). The CDR3 runs 15 residues. The V end lost 5 bases, the J end lost 3 bases, and 14 bases lay between the germline ends. CDR1 MGHRA and CDR2 YSYEKL come from the germline V gene.

The chain carries TRBV6-1 and TRBJ1-1; D possibly corresponds to TRBD1 (5 bases). The germline V and J ends were trimmed by 8 bases and 0 bases, with 16 bases remaining between them. The CDR3 runs to 15 residues. The V gene's germline CDR1 is MNHNS and CDR2 SASEGT. The CDR3 coding sequence is TGTGCCAGCCGTCAAGAGGGGCAAATGAACACTGAAGCTTTCTTT. Protein sequence: CASRQEGQMNTEAFF.

Only one count was recorded for this clonotype. The chain is built from TRBV6-5 and TRBJ1-4, with D possibly being TRBD1 (5 bases). Trimming took 0 bases from V and 4 from J, leaving 9 bases between them. CDR3 length equals 15 residues. Germline values: CDR1 MNHEY, CDR2 SVGAGI. The CDR3 sequence: CASSYSGGNNEKLFF. CDR3 nucleotide sequence: TGTGCCAGCAGTTACTCGGGGGGTAATAATGAAAAACTGTTTTTT.

The genes are TRBV7-3 and TRBJ2-1, with TRBD2 identical over 7 bases. The J call may be in error: the DNA end matches TRBJ2-7 better. The V gene's germline CDR1 is SGHTA and CDR2 FQGTGA. This CDR3 region has 14 residues. The CDR3 loop is CASSLSREGYEQYF. The CDR3 DNA reads as TGTGCCAGCAGCTTAAGCAGGGAGGGGTACGAGCAGTACTTC.

This sequence joins TRBV11-3 and TRBJ2-1; 8 nucleotides line up with TRBD2. From germline, CDR1 is SGHNT and CDR2 YENEEA. The CDR3 has 15 amino acids. The J segment lost 9 bases and the V segment lost 3 bases, leaving 10 bases of the junction unmatched. The CDR3 loop reads CASSLEGLGRAEQFF. The CDR3 DNA sequence: TGTGCCAGCAGCTTGGAGGGACTAGGGCGCGCTGAGCAGTTCTTC.

This clonotype has only a few counts. V and J are TRBV7-8 and TRBJ1-3; possibly TRBD1 for D (6 bases). The CDR3 is made up of 15 amino acids. Trimming took off 1 base at V and 3 bases at J, with 10 bases between the two ends. Germline lookup yields CDR1 SGHVS and CDR2 FQNEAQ. The CDR3 DNA reads TGTGCCAGCAGCTTAGACAGGGTCGGTGGAAACACCATATATTTT. Translating it yields CASSLDRVGGNTIYF.

This clonotype has only a few counts. This rearrangement joins TRBV6-1 to TRBJ2-2; TRBD2 matches 14 bases. This CDR3 has 18 amino acids. Per the germline V gene, CDR1 is MNHNS and CDR2 is SASEGT. Losses at the gene ends were 6 bases for V and 3 bases for J; bases not matched to a gene: 9. Here the CDR3 reads CASSHPRLAGGDTGELFF. The CDR3, as DNA: TGTGCCAGCAGCCATCCCAGACTAGCGGGAGGGGACACCGGGGAGCTGTTTTTT.

V and J are TRBV7-2 and TRBJ2-2, with D perhaps TRBD1 or TRBD2 (6 bases each). This CDR3 region has 15 residues. V was shortened by 5 bases and J by 6 bases, with 16 bases between the two germline ends. The germline V gene encodes CDR1 SGHTA and CDR2 FQGNSA. CDR3 sequence (DNA): TGTGCCAGCAGCCAGTCGAGGGGGGCGGCCGGGGAGCTGTTTTTT. Translation: CASSQSRGAAGELFF.

This clonotype appeared a few times. V gene TRBV11-3 combines with J gene TRBJ2-3; the D gene is possibly TRBD1 (6 bases). The J call may be in error: the DNA end matches TRBJ2-1 better. The CDR3 runs to 16 residues. Germline V gene sequence: CDR1 SGHNT, CDR2 YENEEA. This chain's CDR3 is CASSLDQGDRNNEQFF. The CDR3 DNA follows: TGTGCCAGCAGCTTAGATCAGGGAGACAGGAACAATGAGCAGTTCTTC.

This clonotype was observed a handful of times. The rearrangement joins TRBV6-1 to TRBJ1-2, with 7 bases that match TRBD1. The trim removed 2 bases at V and 2 bases at J, leaving 5 bases unmatched. This CDR3 region has 15 residues. Germline lookup yields CDR1 MNHNS and CDR2 SASEGT. The CDR3 loop reads CASSEYKQGNYGYTF. CDR3 in DNA: TGTGCCAGCAGTGAATATAAACAGGGGAACTATGGCTACACCTTC.

As for this clonotype: Sequence at one end of the junction differs from germline and may be a read error. The chain has TRBV7-7 and TRBJ2-1; 10 bases are shared with TRBD1. The J call may be faulty, since TRBJ2-7 better matches the DNA end. The length of the CDR3 is 13 residues. The germline CDR1 and CDR2 sequences are SSHAT and FNYEAQ (reference sequence). The CDR3 region is CASSVDRGSEQYF. The CDR3 nucleotides read TGTGCTAGCAGCGTGGACAGGGGGAGTGAGCAGTACTTC.

The rearrangement uses TRBV6-1 and TRBJ2-2; possibly TRBD2 for D (5 bases). From germline, CDR1 is MNHNS and CDR2 SASEGT. The CDR3 runs to 15 residues. The V gene lost 3 bases and the J gene lost 1 base, with 9 bases spanning the gap. DNA of the CDR3: TGTGCCAGCAGTGAGGGGAGCGGGAACACCGGGGAGCTGTTTTTT. It is translated as CASSEGSGNTGELFF.

J is TRBJ2-5 and V is TRBV7-3, with D possibly being TRBD1 (5 bases). Per the germline V gene, CDR1 is SGHTA and CDR2 is FQGTGA. This CDR3 is built from 15 residues. V shed 5 bases and J shed 4 bases, with 17 bases lying between them. The CDR3 here is CASSKKAGLVETQYF. DNA for the CDR3: TGTGCCAGCAGCAAAAAGGCAGGGTTGGTAGAGACCCAGTACTTC.

A few counts support this clonotype. This sequence joins TRBV6-5 and TRBJ2-7; D may be TRBD1 (6 bases). CDR1 MNHEY and CDR2 SVGAGI come from the germline V gene. The germline V and J ends were trimmed by 0 bases and 5 bases, with 14 bases remaining between them. The CDR3 contains 15 residues. CDR3 amino acids: CASSYSTHQGHEQYF. The CDR3 DNA sequence: TGTGCCAGCAGTTACTCGACCCACCAGGGGCACGAGCAGTACTTC.

The V call is TRBV7-2, the J call TRBJ2-4, with TRBD2 identical over 8 bases. Germline V gives CDR1 SGHTA, CDR2 FQGNSA. Unmatched junction bases numbered 19, after V lost 5 bases and J lost 13 bases. The CDR3 extends over 16 amino acids. The CDR3 DNA reads as TGTGCCAGCAGCGTCCCGGGGGGGGGAAGCAAAGACACGCAGTACTTC. Translating it yields CASSVPGGGSKDTQYF.

This sequence joins TRBV11-3 and TRBJ2-5; D perhaps matches TRBD2 (5 bases). V lost 8 bases and J 5 bases, leaving 12 bases between the germline ends. Germline values: CDR1 SGHNT, CDR2 YENEEA. The CDR3 is 12 residues long. CDR3 residues: CASRGIVETQYF. DNA of the CDR3: TGTGCCAGCCGGGGTATCGTGGAGACCCAGTACTTC.

This clonotype was found a few times. The V call is TRBV12-3 or TRBV12-4, the J call TRBJ2-4; 13 positions agree with TRBD2. The assigned J gene may be wrong: the sequence end matches TRBJ2-5 better. The CDR3 is 16 residues long. The CDR3 reads CASSPGTSGTWETQYF. CDR3 bases: TGTGCCAGCAGCCCCGGGACTAGCGGGACTTGGGAGACCCAGTACTTC.

The rearrangement links TRBV10-2 to TRBJ2-2, with 14 bases identical to TRBD2. Germline V gene lookup returns CDR1 WSHSY and CDR2 SAAADI. This CDR3 is built from 17 residues. Trimming removed 3 bases from V and 8 bases from J; junction bases left unmatched: 8. The CDR3 DNA reads as TGCGCCAGCAGTGACCCCGGGACTAGCGGGAGTATAGGGGAGCTGTTTTTT. Amino acids: CASSDPGTSGSIGELFF.